This T cell receptor (beta chain) was documented in a study of early stage breast cancer tumors. Turning to the study itself: Invasive lobular carcinomas made up about 35% of the 12 ER+/PR+/HER2- tumors.

Germline V CDR1 and CDR2: SGHNT, YYREEE (reference sequence). The CDR3 totals 15 residues. The trim removed 2 bases at V and 3 bases at J, leaving 5 bases unmatched. Tumor samples used roughly 17-55 mg of diced tissue. Assay used: immunoSEQ multiplex PCR; TCRdb lists only in-frame clones, some missing. The repertoire holds around 30,000 clones, with approximately 70% as singletons. Study outcomes and limitations: Enriched TCRB sequences shared across patients were mostly commonly generated sequences.

Concerning this clone: What it binds is unknown.

The rearrangement uses TRBV5-4 and TRBJ2-1, with 7 bases aligning to TRBD2. The source is a person aged 25 to 45 with breast cancer. Sequencing input: breast tumor tissue. CDR3 nucleotide sequence: TGTGCCAGCAGCTTTGGCGGGAGCCACTACAATGAGCAGTTCTTC. This gives the protein CASSFGGSHYNEQFF. Full variable domain (outside the CDR3, taken from reference TRBV5-4 and TRBJ2-1): ETGVTQSPTHLIKTRGQQVTLRCSSQSGHNTVSWYQQALGQGPQFIFQYYREEENGRGNFPPRFSGLQFPNYSSELNVNALELDDSALYLCASSFGGSHYNEQFFGPGTRLTVL.